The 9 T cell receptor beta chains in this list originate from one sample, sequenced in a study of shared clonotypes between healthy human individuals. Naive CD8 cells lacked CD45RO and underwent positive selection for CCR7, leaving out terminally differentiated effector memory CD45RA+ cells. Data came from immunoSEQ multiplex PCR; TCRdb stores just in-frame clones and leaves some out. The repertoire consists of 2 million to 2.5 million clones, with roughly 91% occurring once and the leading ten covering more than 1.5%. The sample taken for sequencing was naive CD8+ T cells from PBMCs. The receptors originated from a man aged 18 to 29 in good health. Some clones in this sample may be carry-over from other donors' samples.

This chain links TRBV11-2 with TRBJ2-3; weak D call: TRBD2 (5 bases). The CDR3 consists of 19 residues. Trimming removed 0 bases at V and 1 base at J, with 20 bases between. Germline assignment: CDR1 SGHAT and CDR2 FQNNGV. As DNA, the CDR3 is TGTGCCAGCAGCTTAGATCTTTTGGAGGAGTCGTCGGGCACAGATACGCAGTATTTT. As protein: CASSLDLLEESSGTDTQYF.

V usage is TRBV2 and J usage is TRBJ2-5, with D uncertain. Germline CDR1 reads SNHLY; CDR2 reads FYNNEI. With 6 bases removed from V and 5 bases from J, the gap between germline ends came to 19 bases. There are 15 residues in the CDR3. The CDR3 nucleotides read TGTGCCAGCAGGGCTCTCGCGGTGCTGAGGGAGACCCAGTACTTC. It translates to CASRALAVLRETQYF.

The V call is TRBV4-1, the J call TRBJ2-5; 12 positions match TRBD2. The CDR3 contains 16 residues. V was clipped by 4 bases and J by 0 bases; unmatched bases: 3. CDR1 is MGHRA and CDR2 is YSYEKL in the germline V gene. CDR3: CASSPRTSGNQETQYF. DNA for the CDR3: TGCGCCAGCAGCCCCCGGACTAGCGGGAACCAAGAGACCCAGTACTTC.

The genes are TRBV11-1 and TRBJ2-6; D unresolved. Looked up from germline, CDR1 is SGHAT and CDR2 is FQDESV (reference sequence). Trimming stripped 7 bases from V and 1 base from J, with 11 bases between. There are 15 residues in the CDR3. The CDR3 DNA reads TGTGCCAGCACCAGCCTCCTATCTGGGGCCAACGTCCTGACTTTC. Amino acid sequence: CASTSLLSGANVLTF.

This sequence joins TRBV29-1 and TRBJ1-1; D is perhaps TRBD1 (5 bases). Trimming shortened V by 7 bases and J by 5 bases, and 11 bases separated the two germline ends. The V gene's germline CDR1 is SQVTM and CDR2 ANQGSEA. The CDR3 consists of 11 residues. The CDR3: CSGEGITEAFF. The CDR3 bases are TGCAGCGGAGAGGGGATTACTGAAGCTTTCTTT.

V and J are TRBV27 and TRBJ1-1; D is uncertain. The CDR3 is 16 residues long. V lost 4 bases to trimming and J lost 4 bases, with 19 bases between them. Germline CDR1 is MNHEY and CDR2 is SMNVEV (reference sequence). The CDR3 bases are TGTGCCAGCAGTTCGAGGTCGGGAGGGTGGGGCACTGAAGCTTTCTTT. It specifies CASSSRSGGWGTEAFF.

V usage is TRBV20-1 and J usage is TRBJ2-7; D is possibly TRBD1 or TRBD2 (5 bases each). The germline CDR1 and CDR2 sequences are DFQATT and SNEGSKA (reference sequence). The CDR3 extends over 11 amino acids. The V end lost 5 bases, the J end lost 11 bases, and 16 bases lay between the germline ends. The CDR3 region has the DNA TGCAGTGCTCCGGGACCGCGAAGGGAGTACTTC. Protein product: CSAPGPRREYF.

CDR3 sequence: CASSQSLGDSLYEQYF. The CDR3 bases are TGCGCCAGCAGCCAATCACTGGGGGACAGCCTCTACGAGCAGTACTTC. The chain has TRBV4-1 and TRBJ2-7; 7 bases line up with TRBD1. The CDR3 has 16 residues. The junction had 10 bases not matched to a gene; V was cut back by 2 bases and J by 3 bases. Germline lookup yields CDR1 MGHRA and CDR2 YSYEKL.

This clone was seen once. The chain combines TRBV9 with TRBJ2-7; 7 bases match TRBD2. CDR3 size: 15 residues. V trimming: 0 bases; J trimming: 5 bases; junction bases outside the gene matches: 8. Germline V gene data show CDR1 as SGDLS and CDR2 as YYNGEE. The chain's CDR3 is CASSVVGGGFDEQYF. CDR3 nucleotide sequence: TGTGCCAGCAGCGTAGTCGGGGGAGGGTTCGACGAGCAGTACTTC.